This entry concerns a single T cell receptor (beta chain). Its recognized antigen is unknown. No qualities accompany the bases; no much larger clone lies one base away. Trimming takes 0 bases off V and 0 bases off J; junction bases not matched to a gene: 11. Based on the germline V gene, the CDR1 and CDR2 sequences are SGHDT and YYEEEE. The CDR3 has 18 amino acids, counting the end cysteine and phenylalanine. The only DNA kept is the CDR3, 54 bases in frame from the first base. This entry belongs to a study of T cell repertoires in cytomegalovirus infection (dated by TCRdb to between 2017 and 2020). Regarding the complete study: Because public TCR beta signatures pointed to carriage of CMV infection together with the matching HLA type, the HLA type of each donor mattered for the analysis. Results and caveats for the whole study, not just this receptor: Cumulative frequency of public TCR beta family members discriminated carriers of CMV infection plus the relevant HLA type in this cohort and an independent approximately 400-donor cohort. The ex vivo response was dominated by HLA-C-restricted CMV-specific TCR beta clonotypes, and the single most frequent clonotype in two of eight donors was supplied by these HLA-C-restricted clonotypes.

Reads for this sample came from an Illumina HiSeq 1500. TCRdb itself trimmed the public reads at Q25 with fastp, ran MiXCR and retained productive beta chains. Every entry covers one CDR3 protein and lists the most common genes and DNA from its rows. In all, the sample holds fewer than 550,000 distinct CDR3 sequences, and more than 25% of those were seen once. Jointly, the top ten make up around 13% of the sample. The sequenced sample consisted of PBMCs. This chain is built from TRBV5-6 and TRBJ1-1; TRBD1 lines up with 7 middle nucleotides. This TCR came from a human donor in good health (CMV status not recorded). Some clones in this sample may be carry-over from other donors' samples. The bases are TGTGCCAGCAGCTTGGTGATTGGTTCCAGGGGGATGAACACTGAAGCTTTCTTT. This encodes CASSLVIGSRGMNTEAFF.